This entry features one TCR beta chain sequence. This clonotype is categorized as medium-sized (0.01 to 0.1%). It lacks a known antigen. No much larger clonotype is one base removed from it; base qualities were not supplied. Library method: RT-PCR. The instrument given in TCRdb is Illumina MiSeq. TCRdb redid the processing of the public reads, applying fastp at Q25 and MiXCR, and retained in-frame beta chains. When rows share a CDR3 protein, they turn into one entry using the most common DNA and genes. The sample records approximately 1,600 distinct CDR3 sequences, roughly 7.4% of which are singletons. In total, the top ten clones hold about a fifth of the sample. This specimen belongs to a study of immune reconstitution after stem cell transplant in scleroderma (dated by TCRdb to 2015 to 2018). Relative to germline, V is missing 1 base and J is missing 12 bases, with 8 bases of the junction outside any gene match. CDR1 and CDR2, looked up from the germline V gene, are MNHNS and SASEGT. The CDR3 contains 13 residues, cysteine and phenylalanine counted. This entry keeps only the CDR3 DNA: 39 bases, framed from base 1.

This specimen was taken before or after autologous hematopoietic stem cell transplantation (not recorded which). The rearrangement combines TRBV6-1 with TRBJ1-1; the junction holds 7 bases that match TRBD1. This TCR was recovered from a male donor with systemic sclerosis. The nucleotides read TGTGCCAGCAGTGAAGGGAGACAGGGAGCGACTTTCTTT. Translated, this gives CASSEGRQGATFF.